The sequence of this T cell receptor (beta chain) was determined in a study of cytomegalovirus exposure and HLA in healthy donors. General observations from the study: According to an earlier analysis, most TCR beta V segments yielded productive rearrangements about 87% or about 30% of the time.

A remark on this clone: Antigen specificity is unknown.

The CDR3 loop spans 15 amino acids. V was cut by 6 bases and J by 4 bases, with 17 bases left in between. The germline gives CDR1 MNHNS, CDR2 SASEGT. Vbeta (60) and Jbeta (13) primers were used in the PCR. The repertoire was sequenced with immunoSEQ multiplex PCR; TCRdb's copy has only in-frame clones and lacks some. The sample has 95,000 to 100,000 clones; less than 80% are singletons. The sequencing sample was made of PBMCs. The chain combines TRBV6-1 with TRBJ2-3; unclear D gene. This TCR was sampled from a man aged 35 to 55 in good health and CMV-seronegative. DNA of the CDR3: TGTGCCAGCAGGGCCTTATTTGGTGACTCAGATACGCAGTATTTT. Amino acid sequence: CASRALFGDSDTQYF.